The sequence of this T cell receptor (beta chain) was determined in a study of OX40 agonist ivuxolimab in advanced cancers. Regarding the study in general: Ivuxolimab was a fully human IgG2 agonistic monoclonal antibody targeting the costimulatory receptor OX40 (CD134). Intravenous ivuxolimab was administered to patients every 2 weeks at six dose levels: 0.01, 0.1, 0.3, 1.5, 3 and 10 mg/kg. Among the roughly 50 dose-escalation patients, about 19 had hepatocellular carcinoma, approximately 15 melanoma, 9 renal cell carcinoma and 9 head and neck cancer. In the dose-escalation cohort, 75% to 85% of patients were male, and the mean age was around 60 years with a range of 23 to 79. Patients were allowed to have had prior anti-PD-1, anti-PD-L1 or anti-CTLA-4 therapy, and 40% to 45% of the dose-escalation patients had previously received checkpoint inhibitors. Three dose-escalation patients achieved partial responses, one with hepatocellular carcinoma and two with cutaneous melanoma. The purpose of peripheral TCRbeta sequencing was to test whether ivuxolimab changed TCR sequence diversity and led to clonal T-cell expansion. The paper describes the monotherapy dose-escalation part (N of about 57 patients) of the phase I trial of ivuxolimab. Overall study outcomes, separate from this receptor: In the 0.1-3.0 mg/kg groups, partial responders were among the patients with the lowest normalized peripheral clonal expansion, particularly in CD8+ T cells. After ivuxolimab, CD8+ T cells had more expanded clones than CD4+ T cells on average. The antigen specificity of the peripheral T cells that underwent clonal expansion was not determined. At doses from 0.1 to 3.0 mg/kg, clonal expansion was seen in both CD4+ and CD8+ blood T cells between baseline and week 6. Low levels of normalized T-cell clonal expansion were also seen in some patients who did not respond.

The trial excluded patients who had a history of autoimmune disease or were on systemic immunosuppression. In every dose cohort, peripheral blood was drawn for TCR sequencing at baseline, cycle 4 day 1, and cycle 7 day 1. Samples were obtained from an open-label, multicenter, first-in-human phase I dose-escalation trial of ivuxolimab. Adults with locally advanced or metastatic head and neck squamous cell, hepatocellular, melanoma or renal cell carcinoma were enrolled in the trial. Before TCR sequencing, CD4+ T cells and CD8+ T cells were sorted from peripheral blood as separate populations. To sequence the TCRbeta CDR3 region, genomic DNA was isolated from the sorted cells. TCRbeta CDR3 regions were sequenced using the immunoSEQ Assay. TCRdb's version of the immuneACCESS table is confined to in-frame rearrangements and falls short of the full clone set. An unresolved V gene accounts for under half of the shortfall where checked; the remainder is of unknown origin. In all, the sample holds tens of thousands of clones, and 80% of those were seen once. Approximately 1.3% of the sample belongs to the ten largest clones.

V is pared back by 0 bases and J by 7 bases, with 7 bases lying between the germline termini. The CDR3, cysteine through phenylalanine, is 12 amino acids long. Only CDR3 DNA remains: 36 bases, in frame from the first base. The CDR1 and CDR2 encoded by the germline V gene (reference sequence) are MNHNY and SVGAGI. A word on this clone: Its antigen is not yet known. Base qualities are not recorded, but no much larger clone differs from it by a single base.

This sequence was found in an adult with an advanced solid tumor such as melanoma, head and neck, liver or kidney cancer. The sequenced sample was CD4+ or CD8+ T cells sorted from blood, obtained in a trial of the OX40 agonist ivuxolimab. The chain employs TRBV6-6 and TRBJ2-7, with the D gene call left open. The CDR3 region has the sequence CASSYSKNEQYF. The DNA is as follows: TGTGCCAGCAGTTACTCGAAGAATGAGCAGTACTTC.